The 21 T cell receptor beta chains below come from one sample, sequenced in a study of breast tumors, draining lymph nodes, adjacent tissues (dated by TCRdb to 2016 to 2017). Lymph node samples were obtained from the axillary draining lymph nodes of breast cancer patients. Library preparation was by multiplex PCR. Sequencing was performed on an Illumina HiSeq 2000. TCRdb reran the public reads through fastp at Q25 and MiXCR, keeping productive beta chains. Rows with one shared CDR3 protein collapse into an entry with the most common genes and DNA. Here the sample has 85,000 to 120,000 distinct CDR3 sequences; under 40% occur a single time. The ten largest clones take up 5.5% to 7% of the sample. Material: axillary lymph node tissue. Receptors were obtained from a female donor with breast cancer. Some clones in this sample may be carry-over from other donors' samples.

The V gene is TRBV7-6, the J gene TRBJ2-2, with a possible D match to TRBD2 (6 bases). The CDR3 sequence is 14 residues long. From germline, CDR1 is SGHVS and CDR2 FNYEAQ. V was trimmed by 3 bases and J by 6 bases, leaving 11 bases between them. CDR3 coding DNA: TGTGCCAGCAGCTTGGGACTCAGCGCCGGGGAGCTGTTTTTT. The encoded protein is CASSLGLSAGELFF.

On this clonotype itself: Relative to the germline gene, one junction end is altered; a read error may explain this. This sequence joins TRBV2 and TRBJ1-4; D is uncertain. Germline-derived CDR1 and CDR2 are SNHLY and FYNNEI. There are 14 residues in the CDR3. The CDR3 sequence is CASRPQQTNEKLSF. The CDR3 DNA sequence: TGTGCCAGCCGCCCACAGCAGACAAATGAAAAACTGTCTTTT.

This clonotype was detected many times. A much larger clone sits a single nucleotide away, making a read error possible. This chain joins TRBV7-7 and TRBJ2-5, with D possibly matching TRBD1 (6 bases). CDR3 length equals 15 residues. In germline, CDR1 is SSHAT, CDR2 FNYEAQ (reference sequence). The CDR3: CASSFQTGTGETQHF. The CDR3 DNA is TGTGCTAGCAGCTTTCAAACAGGGACCGGAGAGACCCAGCACTTC.

This clonotype was observed many times. The J gene is TRBJ1-6, the V gene TRBV11-2, with D hard to call. Germline V gene sequence: CDR1 SGHAT, CDR2 FQNNGV. Trimming pared 1 base from V and 8 bases from J, leaving 9 bases between. This CDR3 has 14 residues. The DNA for the CDR3 is TGTGCCAGCAGCTTAGGAGGAGCCTATTCACCCCTCCACTTT. Amino acid sequence: CASSLGGAYSPLHF.

The chain links TRBV27 to TRBJ2-7, with D possibly matching TRBD2 (5 bases). Trimming shortened V by 2 bases and J by 3 bases, and 14 bases separated the two germline ends. The CDR3 runs to 15 residues. CDR1 is MNHEY and CDR2 is SMNVEV in the germline V gene (reference sequence). CDR3 in DNA: TGTGCCAGCAGTTTAATTGGCCCAGGAGGCTACGAGCAGTACTTC. It is translated as CASSLIGPGGYEQYF.

This clonotype was seen at least ten times. This chain joins TRBV11-1 and TRBJ2-5; the D gene is possibly TRBD2 (6 bases). The CDR3 has 17 residues. Germline V gene lookup returns CDR1 SGHAT and CDR2 FQDESV (reference sequence). Trimming shortened V by 1 base and J by 2 bases, and 17 bases separated the two germline ends. The CDR3 region has the DNA TGTGCCAGCAGCTTAGATATGGTCTCGGGGGTTCAAGAGACCCAGTACTTC. It yields the protein CASSLDMVSGVQETQYF.

V is TRBV5-6 and J is TRBJ2-5; TRBD1 is a possible D gene (6 bases). Trimming shortened V by 0 bases and J by 3 bases, and 12 bases separated the two germline ends. The CDR3 loop spans 15 amino acids. Germline V gene lookup returns CDR1 SGHDT and CDR2 YYEEEE. The chain's CDR3 is CASSLAGEGEETQYF. CDR3 in DNA: TGTGCCAGCAGCTTGGCCGGTGAGGGGGAAGAGACCCAGTACTTC. Supplemented by reference TRBV5-6 and TRBJ2-5, the full variable domain reads DAGVTQSPTHLIKTRGQQVTLRCSPKSGHDTVSWYQQALGQGPQFIFQYYEEEERQRGNFPDRFSGHQFPNYSSELNVNALLLGDSALYLCASSLAGEGEETQYFGPGTRLLVL.

This clonotype came up once. The CDR3 loop reads CASMTGREQYF. CDR3 nucleotide sequence: TGTGCCAGCATGACAGGGCGGGAGCAGTACTTC. This chain uses TRBV2 with TRBJ2-7, with 7 nucleotides matching TRBD1. The CDR3 is 11 residues long. V was pared by 7 bases and J by 7 bases, with 4 bases of the junction left unmatched. Looked up from germline, CDR1 is SNHLY and CDR2 is FYNNEI.

Ten or more counts support this clonotype. The chain has TRBV20-1 and TRBJ2-7; D is unresolved. Trimming stripped 3 bases from V and 9 bases from J, with 15 bases between. Per the germline V gene, CDR1 is DFQATT and CDR2 is SNEGSKA (reference sequence). The CDR3 sequence is 12 residues long. The CDR3 DNA reads TGCAGTGCTAGCGTGGACCCAGGATTGCAGTACTTC. Amino acids: CSASVDPGLQYF.

This clonotype was observed many times. It may be a read error: a sequence one base away is much more abundant. CDR3 in DNA: TGCAGTGCCAGCAAAGGACAGGGACCCTCCGAGCAGTACTTC. This encodes CSASKGQGPSEQYF. The chain is built from TRBV20-1 and TRBJ2-7, with 8 bases identical to TRBD1. Germline CDR1 DFQATT, CDR2 SNEGSKA (reference sequence). This CDR3 contains 14 residues. The J segment lost 6 bases and the V segment lost 6 bases, leaving 13 bases of the junction unmatched.

This clonotype was seen ten or more times. The rearrangement joins TRBV29-1 to TRBJ2-4; 12 bases line up with TRBD2. The CDR3 runs 17 residues. Germline V gene lookup returns CDR1 SQVTM and CDR2 ANQGSEA. Trimming removed 2 bases from V and 6 bases from J; junction bases left unmatched: 11. CDR3 nucleotide sequence: TGCAGCGTTGAACCCAGACTAGCGGGAGTACCCAGAAACATTCAGTACTTC. Translated: CSVEPRLAGVPRNIQYF.

This rearrangement joins TRBV19 to TRBJ1-6; maybe TRBD1 (6 bases). The CDR3 covers 16 residues. Trimming cost V 5 bases and J 5 bases, with 16 bases left between them. Germline V gene sequence: CDR1 LNHDA, CDR2 SQIVND (reference sequence). The CDR3 spells CASSSRGTIHNSPLHF. The DNA of the CDR3 is TGTGCCAGTAGTTCAAGAGGGACAATCCATAATTCACCCCTCCACTTT. The full variable domain, with the rest looked up from reference TRBV19 and TRBJ1-6, is DGGITQSPKYLFRKEGQNVTLSCEQNLNHDAMYWYRQDPGQGLRLIYYSQIVNDFQKGDIAEGYSVSREKKESFPLTVTSAQKNPTAFYLCASSSRGTIHNSPLHFGNGTRLTVT.

The chain couples TRBV6-2 or TRBV6-3 to TRBJ2-1; D ambiguous. The CDR3 runs to 11 residues. Germline V CDR1 and CDR2: MNHEY, SVGEGT. V lost 5 bases to trimming and J lost 10 bases, with 9 bases between them. Written as DNA, the CDR3 is TGTGCCAGCAGTCACGAAGGCGAGCAGTTCTTC. Protein product: CASSHEGEQFF.

The sample holds one count of this clonotype. One end of the junction is discordant with germline, which a read error may explain. The chain joins TRBV11-2 to TRBJ1-6; no definite D call. This CDR3 is 18 amino acids long. The V gene's germline CDR1 is SGHAT and CDR2 FQNNGV. The chain's CDR3 is CASRPNAGGGSYNPPLHF. For the CDR3, the DNA is TGTGCCAGCAGGCCCAATGCGGGCGGCGGATCCTATAATCCACCCCTCCACTTT.

The table lists this clonotype with many counts. V gene TRBV6-5 combines with J gene TRBJ2-7; TRBD2 agrees at 7 bases. V lost 5 bases, J lost 6 bases, and 13 bases stayed unmatched. This CDR3 has 15 amino acids. In germline, CDR1 is MNHEY, CDR2 SVGAGI. The CDR3 loop reads CASSPSGTTLSEQYF. The CDR3 DNA reads TGTGCCAGCAGTCCCTCCGGGACTACTCTAAGCGAGCAGTACTTC.

The sample holds many counts of this clonotype. The chain is built from TRBV12-5 and TRBJ1-4; TRBD1 agrees at 7 bases. Germline V gene data show CDR1 as LGHNT and CDR2 as FRNRAP. V was pared by 1 base and J by 13 bases, with 6 bases of the junction left unmatched. This CDR3 is 13 amino acids long. CDR3 in amino acids: CASGLDPWDRLFF. In DNA, the CDR3 is TGTGCTAGTGGTTTGGACCCCTGGGACAGACTGTTTTTT.

This clonotype came up many times. The V call is TRBV29-1, the J call TRBJ2-7; 11 bases agree with TRBD1. The junction had 6 bases not matched to a gene; V was cut back by 5 bases and J by 0 bases. Germline values: CDR1 SQVTM, CDR2 ANQGSEA. This CDR3 is built from 15 residues. The DNA of the CDR3 is TGCAGCGTTCGGGGAGGGACAGGGGGCTCCTACGAGCAGTACTTC. As protein: CSVRGGTGGSYEQYF.

As concerns this clonotype: This may be a read error: a much more frequent sequence differs by one nucleotide. The chain combines TRBV5-8 with TRBJ2-5; 8 bases are a match to TRBD1. The CDR3 has 13 residues. After removal of 6 bases from V and 7 bases from J, the junction contained 8 bases not matched to a gene. The germline CDR1 and CDR2 sequences are SGHTS and YDEGEE. CDR3 DNA sequence: TGTGCCAGCACCCCGACAGGGGCGTGGACCCAGTACTTC. Its protein is CASTPTGAWTQYF.

In this sample, this clonotype turned up many times. This chain links TRBV20-1 with TRBJ2-1; D unclear. CDR3 length: 11 residues. Trimming shortened V by 2 bases and J by 6 bases, and 5 bases separated the two germline ends. Germline V gives CDR1 DFQATT, CDR2 SNEGSKA (reference sequence). The CDR3 protein is CSARLFNEQFF. CDR3 coding DNA: TGCAGTGCTAGATTATTCAATGAGCAGTTCTTC.

This clonotype has just a few counts. The CDR3 bases are TGCGCCAGCAGCCATCAAACTCAGGGGTTCACTGAAGCTTTCTTT. Translated, it gives CASSHQTQGFTEAFF. The gene calls are TRBV4-1 and TRBJ1-1; possible D gene TRBD1, 6 bases. Germline V gene data show CDR1 as MGHRA and CDR2 as YSYEKL. V was shortened by 3 bases and J by 4 bases, with 15 bases between the two germline ends. The CDR3 consists of 15 residues.

This clonotype was counted only a few times. One junction end disagrees with the germline gene, perhaps due to a read error. V usage is TRBV6-5 and J usage is TRBJ2-3, with 8 bases aligning to TRBD1. Germline CDR1 is MNHEY and CDR2 is SVGAGI. The CDR3 has 16 residues. This CDR3 is CASSHSLTGVRDTQYF. CDR3 coding DNA: TGTGCCAGCAGTCACTCCCTGACAGGGGTTAGGGATACGCAGTATTTT.